Listed below are T cell receptor beta chains from one sample, sequenced in a study of a mutant IDH1 vaccine in newly diagnosed glioma. Sequencing was performed with immunoSEQ multiplex PCR; in TCRdb, only in-frame clones are kept and a portion is missing. This table has just under 70,000 clones, roughly 80% appearing once. Their specific antigens are unknown. This specimen consisted of PBMCs, obtained from a glioma patient whose treatment included an IDH1 peptide vaccine. These receptor sequences come from a man in his late teens or twenties with glioma. The CDR3 runs from the conserved cysteine through the conserved F or W. A D gene is named only where the DNA matches it firmly. Expanded clones get a size class; other rows say once, few or many, or leave the size out.

>TRBD1|TRBJ2-7|.|TRBV28
CASSSGQGPYEQYF
TGTGCCAGCAGTTCGGGACAGGGCCCCTACGAGCAGTACTTC
>.|TRBJ2-3|.|TRBV10-3
CAISENRGGADTQYF
TGTGCCATCAGTGAGAACAGGGGAGGGGCAGATACGCAGTATTTT
>.|TRBJ2-7|.|TRBV4-1
CASSQMGPRSGAYEQYF
TGCGCCAGCAGCCAAATGGGGCCAAGGAGTGGGGCCTACGAGCAGTACTTC
>TRBD1|TRBJ1-1|few|TRBV18
CASSPGTGRSRTEAFF
TGTGCCAGCTCACCAGGGACAGGGAGGTCGAGGACTGAAGCTTTCTTT
>.|TRBJ1-6|.|TRBV6-6
CARPQGLNSPLHF
TGTGCCAGACCACAGGGACTCAATTCACCCCTCCACTTT
>.|TRBJ1-2|.|TRBV29-1
CSVGQAQYGYTF
TGCAGCGTTGGACAGGCTCAATATGGCTACACCTTC
>.|TRBJ1-5|.|TRBV5-1
CASSYTGEKGNQPQHF
TGCGCCAGCAGCTATACCGGGGAAAAGGGCAATCAGCCCCAGCATTTT
>TRBD1|TRBJ1-2|.|TRBV29-1
CSAAQGAYGYTF
TGCAGCGCTGCGCAGGGGGCTTATGGCTACACCTTC
>TRBD1|TRBJ2-6|.|TRBV18
CASSPGTGASGANVLTF
TGTGCCAGCTCACCCGGGACAGGGGCCTCTGGGGCCAACGTCCTGACTTTC
>.|TRBJ1-1|.|TRBV5-1
CASSITAVQGQAFF
TGCGCCAGCAGCATCACCGCCGTACAGGGACAAGCTTTCTTT
>.|TRBJ1-5|.|TRBV18
CASSPPKLAGSNQPQHF
TGTGCCAGCTCACCACCGAAGTTGGCAGGGTCTAATCAGCCCCAGCATTTT
>.|TRBJ2-1|.|TRBV2
CASSDSGGSGNEQFF
TGTGCCAGCAGTGATTCAGGCGGCTCGGGGAATGAGCAGTTCTTC
>.|TRBJ2-5|.|TRBV18
CASSPRSADQETQYF
TGTGCCAGCTCACCACGTTCGGCGGACCAAGAGACCCAGTACTTC
>.|TRBJ1-1|.|TRBV5-6
CASSLAGANGEAFF
TGTGCCAGCAGCTTGGCCGGCGCAAATGGTGAAGCTTTCTTT
>.|TRBJ1-2|.|TRBV5-1
CASSPTNNYGYTF
TGCGCCAGCAGCCCCACTAACAACTATGGCTACACCTTC
>.|TRBJ2-2|.|TRBV18
CASSPRNTGELFF
TGTGCCAGCTCACCCCGGAACACCGGGGAGCTGTTTTTT